This paragraph reports one T cell receptor beta chain. No antigen is known for it. Sorted-subset replicate PCRs used about 0.2 ug DNA, about 30,000 T cell genomes. This table comes from immunoSEQ multiplex PCR, and its TCRdb copy is limited to in-frame clones, with some not included. Found here are fewer than 1.6 million clones, less than 99% of them singletons; the top ten hold 0.36%. This entry is derived from a study of shared clonotypes between healthy human individuals. Study-wide results and limits: Clonotype sharing across a few donors was observed for roughly 5% of naive CD4 clonotypes.

This CDR3 region has 14 residues. The V and J ends lost 4 bases and 1 base respectively, with 10 bases between them. Germline V gene data show CDR1 as MDHEN and CDR2 as SYDVKM. The healthy adult donors were HIV-negative and reported no recent acute infections or vaccinations. The chain carries TRBV28 and TRBJ1-1; possible D gene TRBD1, 5 bases. The receptor was derived from a man aged 25-40 years in good health. Sequencing input: naive CD4+ T cells sorted from blood. Subset meaning: CD45RA+ positively selected. The CDR3 here is CASSSLTANTEAFF. CDR3 nucleotide sequence: TGTGCCAGCAGTTCCCTGACAGCGAACACTGAAGCTTTCTTT. Drawing the rest from reference TRBV28 and TRBJ1-1, the complete variable domain is DVKVTQSSRYLVKRTGEKVFLECVQDMDHENMFWYRQDPGLGLRLIYFSYDVKMKEKGDIPEGYSVSREKKERFSLILESASTNQTSMYLCASSSLTANTEAFFGQGTRLTVV.